This TCR beta chain was documented in a study of blood T cell repertoires in COVID-19. Study details: The origin of the acute and convalescent COVID-19 samples was the United States, Italy and Spain.

Original analysis: Reference gene primer amplification yielded estimated nucleated cell counts. Generated by immunoSEQ multiplex PCR, the TCRdb table keeps only in-frame clones and is missing some. D and trimming come from the DNA, and the V and J calls and clone size come from that table. Here the sample spans a few hundred thousand clones, roughly four fifths being singletons. The CDR3 contains 11 residues. CDR1 and CDR2 from the germline V gene are MDHEN and SYDVKM. Trimming pared 8 bases from V and 4 bases from J, leaving 5 bases between. The rearrangement links TRBV28 to TRBJ2-2; D is unresolved. The sequence derives from a woman aged 18-29 years with acute or convalescent COVID-19. Sequencing input: peripheral blood. The CDR3 is CASRSTGELFF. CDR3 bases: TGTGCCAGCCGGAGCACCGGGGAGCTGTTTTTT.